This T cell receptor beta chain derives from a study of control samples from healthy donors and cancer patients. Libraries were prepared by immunoSEQ multiplex PCR; TCRdb keeps only in-frame clonotypes and omits some of them. In the table there are 100,000 to 150,000 clones, more than 80% of which are singletons. The sequencing input was blood. This TCR was sampled from a man in his forties in good health.

The CDR3 DNA reads TGTGCCAGCAGCCAAATAGAAAAACTGTTTTTT. Its translation: CASSQIEKLFF. The V and J genes are TRBV2 and TRBJ1-4; D gene ambiguous. V was cut by 6 bases and J by 8 bases, with 7 bases left in between. The CDR3 consists of 11 residues. The V gene's germline CDR1 is SNHLY and CDR2 FYNNEI.